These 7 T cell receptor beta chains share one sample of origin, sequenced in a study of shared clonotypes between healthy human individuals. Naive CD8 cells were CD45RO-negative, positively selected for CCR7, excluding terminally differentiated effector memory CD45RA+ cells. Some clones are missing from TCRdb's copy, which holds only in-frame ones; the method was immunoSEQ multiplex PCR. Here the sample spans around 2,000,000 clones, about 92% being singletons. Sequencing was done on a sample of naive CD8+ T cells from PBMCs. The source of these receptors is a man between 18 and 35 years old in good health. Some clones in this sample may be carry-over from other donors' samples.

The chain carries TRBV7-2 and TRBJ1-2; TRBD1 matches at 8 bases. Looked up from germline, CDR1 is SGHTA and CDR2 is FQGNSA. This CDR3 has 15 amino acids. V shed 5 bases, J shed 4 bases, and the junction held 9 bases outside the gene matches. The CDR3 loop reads CASSPGQVTSYGYTF. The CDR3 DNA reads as TGTGCCAGCAGCCCGGGACAGGTAACATCCTATGGCTACACCTTC.

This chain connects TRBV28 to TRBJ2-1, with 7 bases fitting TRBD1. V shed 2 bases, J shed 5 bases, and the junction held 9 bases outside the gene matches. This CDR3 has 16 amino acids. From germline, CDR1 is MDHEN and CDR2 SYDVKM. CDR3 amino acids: CASSLATGSEDNEQFF. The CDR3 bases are TGTGCCAGCAGTTTAGCGACAGGGAGTGAGGACAATGAGCAGTTCTTC.

In DNA form, the CDR3 reads TGTGCCAGCAGCTTTAACCCCCAGGGAGGGGAGACCCAGTACTTC. It encodes CASSFNPQGGETQYF. The V gene is TRBV13, the J gene TRBJ2-5; 7 positions match TRBD2. Germline loops: CDR1 PRHDT, CDR2 FYEKMQ (reference sequence). The junction had 9 bases not matched to a gene; V was cut back by 3 bases and J by 5 bases. This CDR3 is built from 15 residues.

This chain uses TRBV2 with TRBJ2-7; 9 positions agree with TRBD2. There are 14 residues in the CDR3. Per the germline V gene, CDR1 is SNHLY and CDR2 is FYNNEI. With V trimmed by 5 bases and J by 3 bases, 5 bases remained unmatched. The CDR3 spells CASSRLAAHYEQYF. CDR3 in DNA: TGTGCCAGCAGTCGACTAGCGGCCCACTACGAGCAGTACTTC.

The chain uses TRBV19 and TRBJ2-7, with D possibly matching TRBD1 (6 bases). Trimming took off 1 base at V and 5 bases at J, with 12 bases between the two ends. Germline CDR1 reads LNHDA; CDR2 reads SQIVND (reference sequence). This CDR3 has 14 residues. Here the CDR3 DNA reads TGTGCCAGTAGTATAGGGACAGCCGCCAACGAGCAGTACTTC. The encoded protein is CASSIGTAANEQYF.

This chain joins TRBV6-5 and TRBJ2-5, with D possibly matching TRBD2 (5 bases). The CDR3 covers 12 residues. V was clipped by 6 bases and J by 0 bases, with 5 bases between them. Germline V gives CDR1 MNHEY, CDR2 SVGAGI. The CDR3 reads CASRDYQETQYF. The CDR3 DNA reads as TGTGCCAGCAGGGACTACCAAGAGACCCAGTACTTC.

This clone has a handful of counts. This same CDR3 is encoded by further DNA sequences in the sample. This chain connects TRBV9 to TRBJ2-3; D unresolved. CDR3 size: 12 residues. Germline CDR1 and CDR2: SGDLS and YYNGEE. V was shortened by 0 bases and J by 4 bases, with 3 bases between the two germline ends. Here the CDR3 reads CASSVASDTQYF. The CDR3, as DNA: TGTGCCAGCAGCGTAGCTTCAGATACGCAGTATTTT. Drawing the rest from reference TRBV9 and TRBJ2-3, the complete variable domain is DSGVTQTPKHLITATGQRVTLRCSPRSGDLSVYWYQQSLDQGLQFLIQYYNGEERAKGNILERFSAQQFPDLHSELNLSSLELGDSALYFCASSVASDTQYFGPGTRLTVL.